These T cell receptor beta chains were read from a single sample in a study of beta chain features in type 1 diabetes. Clones were sequenced by immunoSEQ multiplex PCR, and TCRdb holds only the in-frame ones, with some missing. The sample yields about 240,000 clones, around a quarter seen once. The sequencing sample was made of central memory CD4+ T cells from blood. The receptors stem from a man younger than 45 in good health. Each CDR3 is given without its conserved first and last residue. The order of the fields is CDR3 protein, V gene, J gene.

SVAGGGNEQY	TRBV29-1	TRBJ2-7
ASSTGQPNTEAF	TRBV5-1	TRBJ1-1
ASSLTQLAGGYNEQF	TRBV7-2	TRBJ2-1
AWSVGRGSYEQY	TRBV30	TRBJ2-7
AWSVLDGTYEQY	TRBV30	TRBJ2-7
ASSLGVGEPF	TRBV7-2	TRBJ2-1
ASSHLTDRGFGGELF	TRBV13	TRBJ2-2
ASESTVRTEAF	TRBV2	TRBJ1-1
ASSSLGQEANYGYT	TRBV7-9	TRBJ1-2
ASSSRETQY	TRBV6-5	TRBJ2-5
ASSFTGLPPQH	TRBV7-2	TRBJ1-5
ASSRRQGNTGELF	TRBV13	TRBJ2-2
ASNTGGVTDTQY	TRBV6-5	TRBJ2-3
ASSLEWGGQGGAEAF	TRBV13	TRBJ1-1
AWSIDLAGSSYEQY	TRBV30	TRBJ2-7
ASSSAGGYEQY	TRBV27	TRBJ2-7
ASSQDWRGGDEQF	TRBV4-2	TRBJ2-1
ASSGGLATDTQY	TRBV7-9	TRBJ2-3
ASSAGLVGGGTQY	TRBV28	TRBJ2-3
ASRGALNQPQH	TRBV4-1	TRBJ1-5
ASLIQGAVEQY	TRBV28	TRBJ2-7
ASSIWGTGTDTQY	TRBV19	TRBJ2-3
ASSPSGAHTDTQY	TRBV7-2	TRBJ2-3
AISPRGGYEQY	TRBV10-3	TRBJ2-7
ASFNIHTEAF	TRBV14	TRBJ1-1
ASSPTRGGYNEQF	TRBV5-4	TRBJ2-1
ASSPPGGGGNEQF	TRBV18	TRBJ2-1
ASGLGLNEQF	TRBV12-5	TRBJ2-1
ASSPLRDTQY	TRBV9	TRBJ2-3
ASTYARAWTGELF	TRBV6-5	TRBJ2-2
ASSPGGEQETQY	TRBV5-6	TRBJ2-5
ASSYRRGVYEQY	TRBV23-1	TRBJ2-7
ASSGQAYGANVLT	TRBV28	TRBJ2-6
ASSPRTDNSGANVLT	TRBV27	TRBJ2-6
ASSGKMLAGGPTDTQY	TRBV6-1	TRBJ2-3
AWSTTGGRINSPLH	TRBV30	TRBJ1-6
ASSFLAGAQETQY	TRBV28	TRBJ2-5
SVYRGEDTGELF	TRBV29-1	TRBJ2-2
ASSQSVCRGSYGYT	TRBV23-1	TRBJ1-2
ASSLLGRGSTDTQY	TRBV5-6	TRBJ2-3
ASSLGLADEQY	TRBV7-9	TRBJ2-7